This T cell receptor beta chain comes out of a study of post-analysis software for immune sequencing data. Points from the study as a whole: When patients were compared with controls, a handful of TRBV segments were more frequent, TRBV5-6, TRBV5-1 and TRBV20-1 among them.

Germline CDR1 reads KGHDR; CDR2 reads SFDVKD. The V end lost 2 bases, the J end lost 4 bases, and 11 bases lay between the germline ends. The CDR3 length is 15 residues. This clonotype appeared a single time. The antigen is unknown. Libraries were made from TCR beta cDNA, and they carried unique molecular identifiers. MiXCR, applied by TCRdb to the PCR reads, yields one record per CDR3 protein. The repertoire consists of approximately 630,000 distinct CDR3 sequences, with 55% to 60% occurring once and the leading ten covering approximately 11%. V and J are TRBV24-1 and TRBJ2-1; tentatively, D is TRBD1 (6 bases). The TCR originated in a girl aged 2-15 years with multiple sclerosis. The sequencing sample was made of blood. Here the CDR3 DNA reads TGTGCCACCAGTGATTCACAGGGCTTGTACAATGAGCAGTTCTTC. This gives the protein CATSDSQGLYNEQFF.